The rows below give T cell receptor beta chains drawn from one sample of a study of blood T cell repertoires in COVID-19. Measured with immunoSEQ multiplex PCR; TCRdb has only the in-frame clones, and not every one. The profile covers approximately 190,000 clones, with 84% appearing a single time and more than 3% taken by the ten largest. Sequencing was carried out using PBMCs or T cells enriched from blood (not recorded which). The receptors originated from a woman aged 30 to 39 who had been exposed to COVID-19. Both conserved end residues are part of each CDR3. D genes are given only for firm matches. Clone size appears in some rows only: once, few, many, or a class for an expanded clone.

j_call,d_call,v_call,clone_size,cdr3_nt,cdr3_aa
TRBJ1-2,.,TRBV18,.,TGTGCCAGCTCACCCCCAGGTAGTCCGGATCGGTACTATGGCTACACCTTC,CASSPPGSPDRYYGYTF
TRBJ2-6,.,TRBV4-3,few,TGCGCCAGCAGCCAAATCCCAACAGGTGGGGCTGGAGTCCTGACTTTC,CASSQIPTGGAGVLTF
TRBJ2-1,TRBD2,TRBV30,.,TGTGCCTGGAGTGTACGCGGGAGCTCCTACAATGAGCAGTTCTTC,CAWSVRGSSYNEQFF
TRBJ1-4,.,TRBV14,.,TGTGCCAGCAGACTCTCAGGGGTGAGGGAAAAACTGTTTTTT,CASRLSGVREKLFF
TRBJ2-2,.,TRBV7-7,.,TGTGCCAGCACCCAGGGGCAGGGTAACACCGGGGAGCTGTTTTTT,CASTQGQGNTGELFF
TRBJ2-3,.,TRBV5-1,.,TGCGCCAGCAGCTCCCAGGCGGGGATGAGCACAGATACGCAGTATTTT,CASSSQAGMSTDTQYF
TRBJ2-5,.,TRBV25-1,.,TGTGCCAGCAGTCGAACTAAGGCGGAGACCCAGTACTTC,CASSRTKAETQYF
TRBJ2-4,.,TRBV7-9,.,TGTGCCAGCAGCTTTATCCCGCCGGGGGACATTCAGTACTTC,CASSFIPPGDIQYF
TRBJ2-2,.,TRBV27,.,TGTGCCAGCAGTTTAGGGCTGTTGAACACCGGGGAGCTGTTTTTT,CASSLGLLNTGELFF
TRBJ1-2,.,TRBV18,.,TGTGCCAGCTCACCCCCCGGGACAACTTATGGCTACACCTTC,CASSPPGTTYGYTF
TRBJ1-1,.,TRBV7-9,.,TGTGCCAGCAGCCCGGGTATTTCCACTGAAGCTTTCTTT,CASSPGISTEAFF
TRBJ1-3,.,TRBV6-5,once,TGTGCCAGCAGAACAACAGGAGACTCTGGAAACACCATATATTTT,CASRTTGDSGNTIYF
TRBJ1-5,TRBD1,TRBV30,few,TGTGCCTGGCGGGACAGGGGGCCCAGGCAGCCCCAGCATTTT,CAWRDRGPRQPQHF
TRBJ2-5,TRBD1,TRBV5-4,.,TGTGCCAGCAGCTTGGTCAGGGGGCCTGGGGAGACCCAGTACTTC,CASSLVRGPGETQYF
TRBJ2-5,TRBD2,TRBV19,few,TGTGCCAGTAGTATGCTAAATTCACTAGCGGGGGCCTTTCAAGAGACCCAGTACTTC,CASSMLNSLAGAFQETQYF